One and the same sample provided the 17 T cell receptor beta chains below, sequenced in a study of T cell repertoires in cytomegalovirus infection. TCRdb independently ran MiXCR on the reads; one entry per CDR3 protein. The sample consists of some 940,000 distinct CDR3 sequences, around 32% of them appearing once. The antigens for these receptors are not known. Sequenced material: cultured CD8+ T cells from PBMCs, taken from culture after CMV antigen stimulation. The receptors were gathered from a human donor in good health (CMV status not recorded). Some clones in this sample may be carry-over from other donors' samples.

With respect to this clonotype: The final CDR3 position lacks the conserved phenylalanine or tryptophan, pointing to a likely read error. The J gene is TRBJ1-5, the V gene TRBV19, with D hard to call. Trimming cost V 3 bases and J 5 bases, with 11 bases left between them. This CDR3 has 14 residues. Germline V gene lookup returns CDR1 LNHDA and CDR2 SQIVND (reference sequence). CDR3 bases: TGTGCCAGTAGTATTCCCCGCCCTTATCAGCCCCAGCATATT. Amino acid sequence: CASSIPRPYQPQHI.

In DNA form, the CDR3 reads TGCGCCAGCACTGGGACTAGCGGGGCCTCCTACGAGCAGTACTTC. Amino acid sequence: CASTGTSGASYEQYF. The chain employs TRBV5-1 and TRBJ2-7; 13 positions agree with TRBD2. V was pared by 6 bases and J by 0 bases, with 3 bases of the junction left unmatched. This CDR3 region has 15 residues. Germline CDR1 and CDR2: SGHRS and YFSETQ.

The V and J genes are TRBV7-9 and TRBJ1-2; the D is unclear. CDR1 and CDR2 (germline): SEHNR, FQNEAQ (reference sequence). V was pared by 2 bases and J by 3 bases, with 10 bases between. This CDR3 has 14 residues. The CDR3 DNA follows: TGTGCCAGCAGCTTAAGTGTAGGCTACTATGGCTACACCTTC. Protein product: CASSLSVGYYGYTF. The full variable domain, in which reference TRBV7-9 and TRBJ1-2 provide the parts outside the CDR3, is DTGVSQNPRHKITKRGQNVTFRCDPISEHNRLYWYRQTLGQGPEFLTYFQNEAQLEKSRLLSDRFSAERPKGSFSTLEIQRTEQGDSAMYLCASSLSVGYYGYTFGSGTRLTVV.

Here the CDR3 reads CASSGNDHGTKNIQYF. The CDR3 nucleotides read TGTGCCAGCAGTGGGAACGATCATGGGACCAAAAACATTCAGTACTTC. The chain is built from TRBV6-2 or TRBV6-3 and TRBJ2-4; D unclear. Trimming shortened V by 5 bases and J by 2 bases, and 16 bases separated the two germline ends. Germline CDR1 and CDR2: MNHEY and SVGEGT. The CDR3 has 16 residues.

The rearrangement joins TRBV6-8 to TRBJ1-4, with D unresolved. Trimming cost V 2 bases and J 5 bases, with 12 bases left between them. The length of the CDR3 is 15 residues. Germline V gene sequence: CDR1 MNHGY, CDR2 SAAAGT. The CDR3 coding sequence is TGTGCCAGCAGTTACAGTCTCAGCGGGAATGAAAAACTGTTTTTT. This gives the protein CASSYSLSGNEKLFF.

The genes are TRBV10-1 and TRBJ1-1, with TRBD1 matching 7 bases. CDR1 and CDR2 from the germline V gene are WNHNN and SYGVQD (reference sequence). The CDR3 is made up of 14 amino acids. Trimming removed 5 bases from V and 1 base from J; junction bases left unmatched: 4. Written as DNA, the CDR3 is TGCGCCAGCAGTAACAGGGGATGGAACACTGAAGCTTTCTTT. Its translation: CASSNRGWNTEAFF.

As for this clonotype: A single base separates this from a much larger clone, so it may be a read error. This sequence joins TRBV7-8 and TRBJ1-2, with D tentatively TRBD1 (5 bases). Germline loops: CDR1 SGHVS, CDR2 FQNEAQ. The CDR3 consists of 15 residues. The DNA for the CDR3 is TGTACCAGCAGCTTAGCCGGGACGGGCTGGTATGGCTACACCTTC. Its protein product is CTSSLAGTGWYGYTF.

To note about this clonotype: It is likely a read error: a sequence one base away is far more abundant. CDR3 DNA sequence: TGTCCCAGCAGCTTAGGGCGAGAAGCTTTCTTT. It yields the protein CPSSLGREAFF. The rearrangement uses TRBV7-6 and TRBJ1-1; D gene unclear. The CDR3 spans 11 residues. CDR1 and CDR2 from the germline V gene are SGHVS and FNYEAQ.

The chain recombines TRBV6-1 with TRBJ2-7; TRBD2 matches at 11 bases. V lost 9 bases to trimming and J lost 3 bases; unmatched junction nucleotides: 25. The CDR3 runs to 20 residues. Germline V gene data show CDR1 as MNHNS and CDR2 as SASEGT. CDR3 coding DNA: TGTGCCAGTCCACCCCGACTAGCGGGGCTTAAGAACTTCCAGGACTACGAGCAGTACTTC. Encoded protein: CASPPRLAGLKNFQDYEQYF.

This chain links TRBV19 with TRBJ2-1; TRBD1 matches at 7 bases. Looked up from germline, CDR1 is LNHDA and CDR2 is SQIVND (reference sequence). The CDR3 consists of 16 residues. V dropped 5 bases and J dropped 6; count of bases not matched to a gene: 13. CDR3 DNA: TGTGCCAGTAGTCCTGACGGGACAGTAGTCTTCAATGAGCAGTTCTTC. Translation gives CASSPDGTVVFNEQFF.

Concerning this clonotype itself: This could be a read error, since a much larger clone is one nucleotide away. The gene calls are TRBV5-6 and TRBJ2-5; possibly TRBD2 for D (5 bases). The V end lost 5 bases, the J end lost 3 bases, and 8 bases lay between the germline ends. Germline loops: CDR1 SGHDT, CDR2 YYEEEE. The CDR3 is 12 residues long. The CDR3 region is CASSFGKETQYF. CDR3 sequence (DNA): TGTGCCAGCAGTTTCGGGAAAGAGACCCAGTACTTC.

V and J are TRBV2 and TRBJ2-1; tentatively, D is TRBD1 (6 bases). Per germline, CDR1 SNHLY and CDR2 FYNNEI. The V gene lost 2 bases and the J gene lost 0 bases, with 8 bases spanning the gap. The CDR3 runs to 15 residues. The chain's CDR3 is CASSEQGSSYNEQFF. In DNA, the CDR3 is TGTGCCAGCAGTGAACAGGGGAGCTCCTACAATGAGCAGTTCTTC.

This clonotype was seen repeatedly, ten times or more. The V call is TRBV7-9, the J call TRBJ1-2; TRBD1 agrees at 9 bases. CDR3 length: 13 amino acids. In germline, CDR1 is SEHNR, CDR2 FQNEAQ (reference sequence). The V and J ends lost 4 bases and 6 bases, in that order; junction bases with no gene match: 3. CDR3 in amino acids: CASSSRDRDGYTF. CDR3 DNA: TGTGCCAGCAGCTCCCGGGACAGGGATGGCTACACCTTC.

For this clonotype: This may arise from a read error, as a much more abundant clone is one base away. The chain joins TRBV7-8 to TRBJ2-1; D might be TRBD1 (7 bases). The CDR3 spans 14 residues. Germline assignment: CDR1 SGHVS and CDR2 FQNEAQ. This CDR3 reads CASSEAGGYSEQFF. Written as DNA, the CDR3 is TGTGCCAGCAGTGAGGCAGGGGGGTACAGTGAGCAGTTCTTC.

This clonotype was recorded a few times. The J gene is TRBJ1-1, the V gene TRBV2; TRBD1 might be the D (5 bases). Looked up from germline, CDR1 is SNHLY and CDR2 is FYNNEI. There are 15 residues in the CDR3. V lost 6 bases to trimming and J lost 1 base, with 15 bases between them. This CDR3 reads CASSRRDRENTEAFF. In DNA form, the CDR3 reads TGTGCCAGCAGCAGGCGGGACCGGGAGAACACTGAAGCTTTCTTT. Full variable domain (rest looked up from reference TRBV2 and TRBJ1-1): EPEVTQTPSHQVTQMGQEVILRCVPISNHLYFYWYRQILGQKVEFLVSFYNNEISEKSEIFDDQFSVERPDGSNFTLKIRSTKLEDSAMYFCASSRRDRENTEAFFGQGTRLTVV.

CDR3 sequence (DNA): TGTGCCAGCAGCCAGACCGGTTCCGGGACAGCCCTCACAGATACGCAGTATTTT. Its translation is CASSQTGSGTALTDTQYF. This sequence joins TRBV14 and TRBJ2-3; 7 nucleotides agree with TRBD1. The trim removed 3 bases at V and 2 bases at J, leaving 14 bases unmatched. The CDR3 loop spans 18 amino acids. CDR1 is SGHDN, CDR2 FVKESK, per germline. Variable domain in full (rest from reference TRBV14 and TRBJ2-3): EAGVTQFPSHSVIEKGQTVTLRCDPISGHDNLYWYRRVMGKEIKFLLHFVKESKQDESGMPNNRFLAERTGGTYSTLKVQPAELEDSGVYFCASSQTGSGTALTDTQYFGPGTRLTVL.

This clonotype was seen ten or more times. This chain uses TRBV11-3 with TRBJ2-3; a possible D gene is TRBD1 (6 bases). The germline V gene has CDR1 SGHNT and CDR2 YENEEA. Trimming removed 4 bases at V and 6 bases at J, with 17 bases between. This CDR3 has 15 residues. The CDR3 region has the DNA TGTGCCAGCAGCTCCTTAGAGGGGGATGAGGATACGCAGTATTTT. Protein: CASSSLEGDEDTQYF. Looking up the rest from reference TRBV11-3 and TRBJ2-3 gives the full variable domain: EAGVVQSPRYKIIEKKQPVAFWCNPISGHNTLYWYLQNLGQGPELLIRYENEEAVDDSQLPKDRFSAERLKGVDSTLKIQPAELGDSAVYLCASSSLEGDEDTQYFGPGTRLTVL.